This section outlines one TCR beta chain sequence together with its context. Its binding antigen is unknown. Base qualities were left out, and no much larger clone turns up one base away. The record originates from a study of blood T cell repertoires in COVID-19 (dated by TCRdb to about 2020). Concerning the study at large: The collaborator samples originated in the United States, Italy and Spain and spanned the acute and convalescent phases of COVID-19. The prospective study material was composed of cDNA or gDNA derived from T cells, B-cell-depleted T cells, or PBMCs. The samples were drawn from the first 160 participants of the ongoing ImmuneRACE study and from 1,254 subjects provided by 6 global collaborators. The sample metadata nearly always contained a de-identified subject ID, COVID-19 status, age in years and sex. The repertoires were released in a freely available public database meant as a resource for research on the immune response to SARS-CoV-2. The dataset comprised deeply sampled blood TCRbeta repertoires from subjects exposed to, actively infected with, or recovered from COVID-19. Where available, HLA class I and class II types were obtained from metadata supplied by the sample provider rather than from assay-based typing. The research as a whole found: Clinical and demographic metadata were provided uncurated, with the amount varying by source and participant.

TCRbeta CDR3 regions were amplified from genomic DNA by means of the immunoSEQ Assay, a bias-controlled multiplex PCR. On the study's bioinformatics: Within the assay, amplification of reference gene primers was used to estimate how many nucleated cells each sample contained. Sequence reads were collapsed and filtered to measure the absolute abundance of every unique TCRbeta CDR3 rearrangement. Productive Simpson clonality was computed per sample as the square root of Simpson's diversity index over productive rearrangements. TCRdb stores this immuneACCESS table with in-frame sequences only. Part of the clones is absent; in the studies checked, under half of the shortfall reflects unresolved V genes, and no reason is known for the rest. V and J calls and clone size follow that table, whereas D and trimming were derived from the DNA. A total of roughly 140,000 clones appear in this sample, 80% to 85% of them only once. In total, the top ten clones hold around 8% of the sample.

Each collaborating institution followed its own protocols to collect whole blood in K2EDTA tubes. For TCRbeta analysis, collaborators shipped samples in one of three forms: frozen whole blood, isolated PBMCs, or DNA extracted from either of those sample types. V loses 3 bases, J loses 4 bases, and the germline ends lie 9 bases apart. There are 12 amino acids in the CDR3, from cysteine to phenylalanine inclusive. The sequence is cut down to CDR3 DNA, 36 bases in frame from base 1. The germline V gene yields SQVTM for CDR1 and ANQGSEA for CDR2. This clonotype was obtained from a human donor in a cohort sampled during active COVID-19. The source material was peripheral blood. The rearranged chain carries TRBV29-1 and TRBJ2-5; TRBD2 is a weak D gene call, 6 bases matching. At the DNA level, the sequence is TGCAGCGTTGAGGGGGGTGCAGAGACCCAGTACTTC. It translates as CSVEGGAETQYF.